This T cell receptor beta chain came from a study of T-cell reconstitution after alpha-beta-depleted transplantation in children. Whole-study results and caveats: Alpha-beta T cells present about two months after transplant were reported to originate from several hundred expanded graft clones.

To note about this clonotype: Antigen: not known.

Molecular barcoding with unique molecular identifiers was used for the TCRbeta library. TCRdb itself ran the PCR reads through MiXCR, one entry per CDR3 protein. The repertoire holds about 210,000 distinct CDR3 sequences, roughly a sixth seen once, with around two fifths in the top ten. Germline V gene data show CDR1 as SGHTA and CDR2 as FQGNSA. V was clipped by 7 bases and J by 2 bases; unmatched bases: 7. This CDR3 is 14 amino acids long. This sample comprised PBMCs, mostly from graft donor cells, obtained 360 days after TCRalphabeta/CD19-depleted stem cell transplant. This chain links TRBV7-2 with TRBJ2-7, with 8 bases lining up with TRBD2. The sequence was collected from a male patient aged 2 to 9 who had a stem cell transplant for acute lymphoblastic leukemia, so the T cells may come from the graft donor. The DNA of the CDR3 is TGTGCCAGCACCCCGGGGGGGTACCCCTACGAGCAGTACTTC. This gives the protein CASTPGGYPYEQYF.